This T cell receptor beta chain was recovered during a study of blood T cell repertoires in COVID-19. Generated by immunoSEQ multiplex PCR, the TCRdb table keeps only in-frame clones and is missing some. The sample yields a few hundred thousand clones, around nine tenths seen once. CDR3 size: 17 residues. The germline gives CDR1 MNHNS, CDR2 SASEGT. V lost 2 bases to trimming and J lost 0 bases, with 16 bases between them. The sequenced sample was peripheral blood. The sequence came from a man aged 50-60 years with acute or convalescent COVID-19. The V gene is TRBV6-1, the J gene TRBJ1-2; D is undetermined. The CDR3 loop is CASSEPPGGNPNYGYTF. The CDR3 nucleotides read TGTGCCAGCAGTGAACCCCCAGGTGGAAATCCTAACTATGGCTACACCTTC.